This T cell receptor beta chain was profiled in a study of cytomegalovirus exposure and HLA in healthy donors. The PCR contained 60 Vbeta and 13 Jbeta primers. Libraries were prepared by immunoSEQ multiplex PCR; TCRdb keeps only in-frame clonotypes and omits some of them. The table includes about 150,000 clones, 80% detected once. The CDR3 runs to 16 residues. Germline-derived CDR1 and CDR2 are LNHDA and SQIVND (reference sequence). Trimming cost V 6 bases and J 4 bases; bases outside gene matches: 11. At the time of sampling, donors were nominally healthy, though unrecorded immune exposures were likely.

Material: PBMCs. This TCR was sampled from a woman aged 40-49 years in good health and CMV-seropositive. The J gene is TRBJ1-1, the V gene TRBV19, with TRBD1 identical over 10 bases. The chain's CDR3 is CASSHLRQGASTEAFF. CDR3 nucleotide sequence: TGTGCCAGTAGCCACCTTAGACAGGGGGCCAGCACTGAAGCTTTCTTT.